This T cell receptor beta chain originates from a study of T-cell reconstitution after alpha-beta-depleted transplantation in children. Study-level findings and limits: Newly produced T cells mostly provided counts and TCRbeta diversity after one year, as hyperexpanded clones declined. Where some patients showed high TCRbeta diversity at day 60, it came from recipient T cells and thymic progenitors that had survived. Where alpha-beta T cells came from about two months after transplant was reportedly several hundred expanded graft clones.

The germline V gene has CDR1 SNHLY and CDR2 FYNNEI. The CDR3 loop spans 17 amino acids. V lost 6 bases to trimming and J lost 6 bases; unmatched junction nucleotides: 13. A few counts support this clonotype. What it binds is not known. During its preparation, the TCRbeta library received unique molecular identifiers. TCRdb passed the PCR reads through MiXCR, listing each CDR3 protein once. This table holds about 230,000 distinct CDR3 sequences, roughly a tenth found once. The rearrangement links TRBV2 to TRBJ2-1; TRBD2 matches 11 bases. This specimen consisted of PBMCs, obtained before TCRalphabeta/CD19-depleted stem cell transplant. This TCR was sampled from a child in the first two years of life with acute myeloid leukemia, due to receive a stem cell transplant. CDR3 sequence: CASRPTSGSPPRNEQFF. DNA for the CDR3: TGTGCCAGCAGGCCTACTAGCGGGAGTCCCCCTCGCAATGAGCAGTTCTTC.